These 3 T cell receptor beta chains were all obtained from the same sample, sequenced in a study of STAT5B mutations in CD4+ large granular lymphocyte leukemia. The method was immunoSEQ multiplex PCR; TCRdb's version includes in-frame clones alone and lacks a portion of them. The sample has some 23,000 clones; over 60% are singletons. The sample consisted of CD4+ T cells from blood buffy coats. Receptor source: a human donor in good health.

The chain employs TRBV11-2 and TRBJ2-1; 9 bases are shared with TRBD1. This CDR3 is 16 amino acids long. The V gene end was trimmed by 5 bases and the J gene end by 4 bases; junction bases not matched to a gene: 9. The germline V gene has CDR1 SGHAT and CDR2 FQNNGV. CDR3 nucleotide sequence: TGTGCCAGCAGCGCAGTCGTGGGACAGGGATACAATGAGCAGTTCTTC. Translating it yields CASSAVVGQGYNEQFF.

V usage is TRBV10-2 and J usage is TRBJ2-5; tentatively, D is TRBD2 (5 bases). With the DNA end fitting TRBJ2-7 better, the J assignment may be wrong. CDR3 length: 13 amino acids. Germline V gene data show CDR1 as WSHSY and CDR2 as SAAADI. This CDR3 reads CASSEDPTYEQYF. CDR3 sequence (DNA): TGCGCCAGCTCGGAGGACCCAACCTACGAGCAGTACTTC.

V and J are TRBV10-3 and TRBJ1-1; 7 positions agree with TRBD1. Per germline, CDR1 ENHRY and CDR2 SYGVKD. V dropped 2 bases and J dropped 1; count of bases not matched to a gene: 4. The CDR3 is 15 residues long. The CDR3 protein is CAISEPPGGNTEAFF. CDR3 bases: TGTGCCATCAGTGAGCCCCCAGGGGGGAACACTGAAGCTTTCTTT.